The sequence of this T cell receptor (beta chain) was determined in a study of cytomegalovirus exposure and HLA in healthy donors. Study information: About 180 million T cells yielded approximately 100 million unique TCR beta sequences, as an earlier analysis found. Study results and limitations: An analysis was carried out at a later point. It showed that HLA-associated TCR beta chains were more clonally expanded than equally common non-associated chains.

The PCR was carried out with 60 Vbeta primers and 13 Jbeta primers. Using immunoSEQ multiplex PCR, the repertoire was profiled, and TCRdb retains in-frame clones only, with some absent. The sample has fewer than 150,000 clones, around 83% seen once. The CDR3 consists of 12 residues. Germline V CDR1 and CDR2: MNHNS, SASEGT. Trimming shortened V by 4 bases and J by 10 bases, and 11 bases separated the two germline ends. Comment on this clone: Antigen: not known.

The chain recombines TRBV6-1 with TRBJ2-1; tentatively, D is TRBD1 (5 bases). The sample taken for sequencing was PBMCs. The TCR sequence derives from a woman in her 30s in good health and CMV-seropositive. CDR3 protein: CASSGSRQEQFF. Written as DNA, the CDR3 is TGTGCCAGCAGTGGGTCGCGACAGGAGCAGTTCTTC.